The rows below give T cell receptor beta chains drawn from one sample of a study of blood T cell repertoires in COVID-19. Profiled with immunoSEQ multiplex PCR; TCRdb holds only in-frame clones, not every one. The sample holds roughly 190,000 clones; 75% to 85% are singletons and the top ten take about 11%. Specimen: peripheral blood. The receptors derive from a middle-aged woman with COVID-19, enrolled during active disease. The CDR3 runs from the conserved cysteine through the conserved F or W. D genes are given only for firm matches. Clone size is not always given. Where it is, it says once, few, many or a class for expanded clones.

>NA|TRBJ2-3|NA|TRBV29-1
TGCAGCGCGGGGGTGGGGCGGAGTCCCGCAGATACGCAGTATTTT
CSAGVGRSPADTQYF
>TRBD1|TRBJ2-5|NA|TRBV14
TGTGCCAGCAGAAGACAGGGGCTCGGGGAGACCCAGTACTTC
CASRRQGLGETQYF
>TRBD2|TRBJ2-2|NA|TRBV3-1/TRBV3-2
TGTGCCAGCAGCCAAGATAAGGGTCGCGGGGGAGGCCGGACCGGGGAGCTGTTTTTT
CASSQDKGRGGGRTGELFF
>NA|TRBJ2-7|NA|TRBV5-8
TGTGCCAGCAGCCCGCTTCTTGATTGGCAGGGGCTGTTCGAGCAGTACTTC
CASSPLLDWQGLFEQYF
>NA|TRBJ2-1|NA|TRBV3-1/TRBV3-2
TGTGCCAGCAGCCGGGGAGGTCCTGGGAATGAGCAGTTCTTC
CASSRGGPGNEQFF
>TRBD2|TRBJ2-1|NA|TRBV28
TGTGCCAGCAGCCGAACCCGTCCGGGACTAGCGGGAGCCAATGAGCAGTTCTTC
CASSRTRPGLAGANEQFF
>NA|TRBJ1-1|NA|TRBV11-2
TGTGCCAGCAGCTTAGTAGTATCCTACACTGAAGCTTTCTTT
CASSLVVSYTEAFF
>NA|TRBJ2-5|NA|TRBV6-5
TGTGCCAGTGGCCTGAGACCTAGGCCGGGAGAGACCCAGTACTTC
CASGLRPRPGETQYF
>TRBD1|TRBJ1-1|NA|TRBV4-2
TGTGCCAGCAGCCAAGATGAACGCGGGACAGCCTTCGGGAACACTGAAGCTTTCTTT
CASSQDERGTAFGNTEAFF
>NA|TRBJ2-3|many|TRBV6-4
TGTGCCAGCAGTGGTGGTAGCGGAAGCACAGATACGCAGTATTTT
CASSGGSGSTDTQYF
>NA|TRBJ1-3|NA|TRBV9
TGTGCCAGCAGCACCGGACAGAACTCTGGAAACACCATATATTTT
CASSTGQNSGNTIYF
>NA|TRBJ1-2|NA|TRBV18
TGTGCCAGCTCGCAGACAGACTATGGCTACACCTTC
CASSQTDYGYTF
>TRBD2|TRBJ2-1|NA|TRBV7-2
TGTGCCAGCAGCTTAGGGGGGAGGGGTAATGAGCAGTTCTTC
CASSLGGRGNEQFF
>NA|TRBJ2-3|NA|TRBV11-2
TGTGCCAGCAGTAAAATCCTCGGCAGGCCCGAGCAGTATTTT
CASSKILGRPEQYF
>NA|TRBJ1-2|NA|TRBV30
TGTGCCTGGAGGAACTCGCCGACAGGCGGCTATGGCTACACCTTC
CAWRNSPTGGYGYTF
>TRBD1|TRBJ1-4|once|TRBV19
TGTGCCAGTTCCGGGACAGGCGGTGAAAAACTGTTTTTT
CASSGTGGEKLFF
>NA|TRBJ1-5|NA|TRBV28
TGTGCCAGCAGTTGGAGTGGTAGGGGCAGCAATCAGCCCCAGCATTTT
CASSWSGRGSNQPQHF
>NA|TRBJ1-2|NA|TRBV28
TGTGCCAGCAGTTCGAACTATGGCTACACCTTC
CASSSNYGYTF
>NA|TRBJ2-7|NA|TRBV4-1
TGCGCCAGCAGCCAAGGCCGCAGCATAGGGCTAGCGAACGTCTACGAGCAGTACTTC
CASSQGRSIGLANVYEQYF
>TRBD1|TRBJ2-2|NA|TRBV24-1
TGTGCCACCAGTGATGGGACAGCCGGGGAGCTGTTTTTT
CATSDGTAGELFF
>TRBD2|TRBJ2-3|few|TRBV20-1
TGCAGTGCTAGTGTGACTAGCGGGACAGATACGCAGTATTTT
CSASVTSGTDTQYF
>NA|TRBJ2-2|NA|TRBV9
TGTGCCAGCGATGCGGGGACAGCTTCATCCGGGGAGCTGTTTTTT
CASDAGTASSGELFF
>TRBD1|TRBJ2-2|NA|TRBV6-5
TGTGCCAGCAGTTACGCCAGGGGGCGAACCGGGGAGCTGTTTTTT
CASSYARGRTGELFF
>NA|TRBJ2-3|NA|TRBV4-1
TGCGCCAGCAGCCAAGATCCCGCAGATACGCAGTATTTT
CASSQDPADTQYF